This is a list of T cell receptor beta chains from one sample in a study of metastatic and nonmetastatic thyroid tumors. TCRdb reprocessed the PCR reads using MiXCR. The data show some 35,000 clones, less than 40% seen once. Sequencing was performed on tumor tissue. These receptors all come from a female donor with papillary thyroid cancer or a benign thyroid nodule (not recorded which). Some clones in this sample may be carry-over from other donors' samples. Both conserved end residues are part of each CDR3.

J gene	CDR3 length	V gene	CDR3 protein
TRBJ1-6	16	TRBV7-8	CASSLKSSLYNSPLHF
TRBJ1-3	14	TRBV11-2	CASSTQGTGNTIYF
TRBJ2-3	19	TRBV6-2/TRBV6-3	CASKSGTDGLAGITDTQYF
TRBJ2-7	12	TRBV6-1	CASGGQTYEQYF
TRBJ2-5	13	TRBV28	CASSLSWEETQYF
TRBJ1-1	14	TRBV12-3/TRBV12-4	CASSRDRTNTEAFF
TRBJ2-7	15	TRBV5-5	CASSLRSGGPDEQYF
TRBJ2-2	12	TRBV6-2/TRBV6-3	CASEQNTGELFF
TRBJ2-1	15	TRBV6-6	CASSYLSLTGNEQFF
TRBJ1-1	12	TRBV6-1	CASRQGNTEAFF
TRBJ2-7	20	TRBV13	CASSKFKTSGRAVPTYEQYF
TRBJ1-6	14	TRBV5-1	CASSPSQDIQALHF
TRBJ2-7	16	TRBV5-6	CASSLGQGAVFYEQYF
TRBJ2-3	13	TRBV20-1	CSAREGTSHTQYF
TRBJ2-7	16	TRBV6-5	CASSSPSGLAGNEQYF
TRBJ1-1	15	TRBV6-1	CASSRPTWGYTEAFF
TRBJ2-3	15	TRBV9	CASSAGTILTDTQYF
TRBJ1-1	11	TRBV7-8	CASREIGEAFF
TRBJ2-5	14	TRBV12-3/TRBV12-4	CASSLLASSETQYF
TRBJ2-7	14	TRBV7-2	CASSPSGGTYEQYF
TRBJ2-7	14	TRBV7-2	CASSLGASSREQYF
TRBJ2-7	15	TRBV28	CASSLLVAGGIEQYF
TRBJ1-5	14	TRBV20-1	CSASSGGRNQPQHF
TRBJ1-2	15	TRBV5-8	CASSFRGPFNYGYTF
TRBJ2-1	16	TRBV24-1	CATSDFGLLGDNEQFF
TRBJ1-2	13	TRBV6-6	CASSYSVNYGYTF
TRBJ2-1	16	TRBV7-6	CASSLEAGVIPNEQFF
TRBJ1-2	13	TRBV6-2/TRBV6-3	CASSYSLTYGYTF
TRBJ1-4	15	TRBV15	CATSRRTGLNEKLFF
TRBJ1-6	12	TRBV30	CAVTGEHSPLHF
TRBJ2-2	14	TRBV6-1	CASRRGTITGELFF
TRBJ1-2	14	TRBV5-1	CASSLCGGAHGYTF
TRBJ2-1	13	TRBV7-2	CASTPRRDEEQFF
TRBJ2-1	15	TRBV27	CASSPLGTGSFEQFF
TRBJ1-2	14	TRBV5-4	CASSSGSSWGGYTF
TRBJ2-7	18	TRBV6-2/TRBV6-3	CASSYARTSGRSFGEQYF
TRBJ1-2	14	TRBV28	CASRLGRTNYGYTF
TRBJ1-2	14	TRBV6-1	CASRDTYYNYGYTF
TRBJ1-1	13	TRBV19	CARPDVKDTEAFF
TRBJ2-7	14	TRBV4-1	CASSQDRLGYEQYF
TRBJ1-2	14	TRBV28	CASSFALGGSGYTF
TRBJ2-6	18	TRBV27	CASRPEAGGLSGANVLTF
TRBJ2-7	13	TRBV20-1	CSYLDMSSYEQYF
TRBJ1-1	12	TRBV19	CASFRENTEAFF